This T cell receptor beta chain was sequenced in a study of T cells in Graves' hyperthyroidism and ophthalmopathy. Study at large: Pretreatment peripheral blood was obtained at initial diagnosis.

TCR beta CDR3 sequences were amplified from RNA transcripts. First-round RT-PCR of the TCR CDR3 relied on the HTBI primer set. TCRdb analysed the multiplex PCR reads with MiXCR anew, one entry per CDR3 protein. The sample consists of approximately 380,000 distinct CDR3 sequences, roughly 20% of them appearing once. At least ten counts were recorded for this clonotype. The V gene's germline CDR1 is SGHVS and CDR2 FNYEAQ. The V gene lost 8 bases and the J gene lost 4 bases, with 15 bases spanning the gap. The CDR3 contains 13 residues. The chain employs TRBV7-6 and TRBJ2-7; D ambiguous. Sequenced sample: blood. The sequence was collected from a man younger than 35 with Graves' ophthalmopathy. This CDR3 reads CASSIGRSYEQYF. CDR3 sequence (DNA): TGTGCCAGCTCCATTGGGCGCAGTTACGAGCAGTACTTC.